Sequencing of this T cell receptor beta chain was carried out in a study of regulatory and conventional T cells in RAG deficiency. Conventional CD4+ T cells were sorted from blood as CD25-low CD127-high cells. Data came from immunoSEQ multiplex PCR; TCRdb stores just in-frame clones and leaves some out. The sample includes about 30,000 clones, roughly 96% of them seen just once. The sample was also linked to a second study, of regulatory T cells. That work adds: Amplification used 52 TRBV primers and 13 TRBJ primers.

This clonotype was sampled from a human donor in good health. Sequencing was carried out using CD25- CD4+ T cells sorted from blood.

CDR3 coding DNA: TGTGCCAGCAGCTTAGATAGTGGGACTCCTGTCACAGATACGCAGTATTTT. It is translated as CASSLDSGTPVTDTQYF. The rearrangement joins TRBV11-2 to TRBJ2-3, with a tentative D call TRBD2 (6 bases). V gave up 0 bases and J gave up 2 bases, with 15 bases separating them. The CDR3 length is 17 residues. Germline V gene lookup returns CDR1 SGHAT and CDR2 FQNNGV.